The rows below give T cell receptor beta chains drawn from one sample of a study of long-term antiretroviral therapy in people with HIV. Data came from immunoSEQ multiplex PCR; TCRdb stores just in-frame clones and leaves some out. The table records some 21,000 clones, under 90% of them present only once. This sample comprised unsorted PBMCs, obtained 0.1 years before starting antiretroviral therapy. These receptors were collected from a man in his forties or fifties with HIV. Each CDR3 is given without its conserved first and last residue. Fields, in order: J gene, CDR3 length, V gene, CDR3 protein.

j_call: TRBJ2-7; cdr3_length: 9; v_call: TRBV7-9; cdr3_aa: ASQRDYEQY
j_call: TRBJ2-7; cdr3_length: 13; v_call: TRBV5-1; cdr3_aa: ASSLVLASAGEQY
j_call: TRBJ2-5; cdr3_length: 14; v_call: TRBV7-9; cdr3_aa: ATPSSGMDGQETQY
j_call: TRBJ2-3; cdr3_length: 13; v_call: TRBV27; cdr3_aa: ASIPGTPTPDTQY
j_call: TRBJ2-1; cdr3_length: 15; v_call: TRBV2; cdr3_aa: ASSEGGLAGAVGEQF
j_call: TRBJ1-3; cdr3_length: 11; v_call: TRBV28; cdr3_aa: ASTADPGNTIY
j_call: TRBJ1-2; cdr3_length: 12; v_call: TRBV4-1; cdr3_aa: ASSQDASSYGYT
j_call: TRBJ2-7; cdr3_length: 14; v_call: TRBV7-8; cdr3_aa: ASSLAGTGPYGEQY
j_call: TRBJ1-6; cdr3_length: 13; v_call: TRBV2; cdr3_aa: ASTDTGGDNSPLH
j_call: TRBJ2-7; cdr3_length: 14; v_call: TRBV10-3; cdr3_aa: AISESWGEAAYEQY
j_call: TRBJ1-3; cdr3_length: 12; v_call: TRBV6-5; cdr3_aa: ASSLPGRGNTIY
j_call: TRBJ2-7; cdr3_length: 10; v_call: TRBV29-1; cdr3_aa: SGATGYNEQY
j_call: TRBJ2-2; cdr3_length: 13; v_call: TRBV7-9; cdr3_aa: ASSDPGGPRGELF
j_call: TRBJ2-6; cdr3_length: 19; v_call: TRBV13; cdr3_aa: ATMRGDSQTNPISGANVLT
j_call: TRBJ1-5; cdr3_length: 10; v_call: TRBV28; cdr3_aa: ASSLRAGVQH
j_call: TRBJ2-4; cdr3_length: 13; v_call: TRBV19; cdr3_aa: ATGTSALAKNIQY
j_call: TRBJ2-5; cdr3_length: 13; v_call: TRBV4-1; cdr3_aa: ASSQYSGSGETQY
j_call: TRBJ1-2; cdr3_length: 11; v_call: TRBV6-5; cdr3_aa: ASSYSGPDGYT
j_call: TRBJ2-1; cdr3_length: 15; v_call: TRBV27; cdr3_aa: ASSLSSWGPAYNEQF
j_call: TRBJ2-3; cdr3_length: 12; v_call: TRBV9; cdr3_aa: ASSSLGVGDTQY